Here is one TCR beta chain with its context. The antigen remains undetermined. Trimming removed 4 bases from V and 8 bases from J; junction bases left unmatched: 6. Germline CDR1 and CDR2: SGHAT and FQDESV (reference sequence). The CDR3 spans 14 residues. Some clones are missing from TCRdb's copy, which holds only in-frame ones; the method was immunoSEQ multiplex PCR. Seen here are approximately 150,000 clones, almost 90% observed once, and the top ten hold about 1.5%. This sample was included in a study of T cell responses to AZD1222 COVID-19 vaccine. Overall study results and limits: The donor cohort was predominantly white British with a female majority, and clonal diversity may have been underestimated. Repertoire sampling was restricted to post-peak T cell response timepoints.

The rearrangement uses TRBV11-1 and TRBJ2-4; TRBD1 matches 9 bases. This clonotype was sampled from an adult who received the AZD1222 COVID-19 vaccine. The sample in question was peripheral blood, obtained 28 days after the second AZD1222 dose. The DNA of the CDR3 is TGTGCCAGCAGCTCCAGGACAGGGGTAGACATTCAGTACTTC. Amino acids: CASSSRTGVDIQYF.